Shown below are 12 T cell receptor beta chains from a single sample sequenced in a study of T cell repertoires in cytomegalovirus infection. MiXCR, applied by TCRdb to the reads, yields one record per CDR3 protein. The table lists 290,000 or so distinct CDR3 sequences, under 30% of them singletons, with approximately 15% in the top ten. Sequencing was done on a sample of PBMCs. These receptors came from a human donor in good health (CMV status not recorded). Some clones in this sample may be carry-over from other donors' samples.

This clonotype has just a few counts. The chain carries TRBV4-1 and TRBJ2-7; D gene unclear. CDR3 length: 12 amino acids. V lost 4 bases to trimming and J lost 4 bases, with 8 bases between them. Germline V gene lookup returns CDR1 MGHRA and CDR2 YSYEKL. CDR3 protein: CASSRGRYEQYF. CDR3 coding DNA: TGCGCCAGCAGCCGGGGTCGGTACGAGCAGTACTTC.

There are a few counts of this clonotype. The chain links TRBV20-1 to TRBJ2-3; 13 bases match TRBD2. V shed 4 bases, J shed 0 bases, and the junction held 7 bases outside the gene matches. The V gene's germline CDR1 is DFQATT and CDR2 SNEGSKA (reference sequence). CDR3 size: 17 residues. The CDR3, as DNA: TGCAGTGCTACGAATCAACTAGCGGGGGGGAGCACAGATACGCAGTATTTT. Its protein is CSATNQLAGGSTDTQYF.

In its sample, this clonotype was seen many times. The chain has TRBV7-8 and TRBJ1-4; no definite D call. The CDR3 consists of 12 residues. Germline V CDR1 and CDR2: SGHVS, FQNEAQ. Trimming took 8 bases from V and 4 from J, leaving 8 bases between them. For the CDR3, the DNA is TGTGCCAGCGGCAGAGTTAATGAAAAACTGTTTTTT. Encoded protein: CASGRVNEKLFF.

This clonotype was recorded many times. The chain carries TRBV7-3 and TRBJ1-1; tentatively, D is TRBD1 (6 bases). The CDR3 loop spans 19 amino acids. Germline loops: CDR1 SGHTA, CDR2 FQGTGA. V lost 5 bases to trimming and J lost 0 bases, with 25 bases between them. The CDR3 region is CASSPIIGTFGSMNTEAFF. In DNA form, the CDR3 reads TGTGCCAGCAGCCCCATAATCGGGACATTCGGATCAATGAACACTGAAGCTTTCTTT.

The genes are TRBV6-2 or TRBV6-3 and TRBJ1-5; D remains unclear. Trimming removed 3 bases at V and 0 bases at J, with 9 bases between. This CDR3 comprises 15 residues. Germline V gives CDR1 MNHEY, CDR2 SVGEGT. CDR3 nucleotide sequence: TGTGCCAGCAGTTATTGGAGGGATAGCAATCAGCCCCAGCATTTT. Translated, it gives CASSYWRDSNQPQHF.

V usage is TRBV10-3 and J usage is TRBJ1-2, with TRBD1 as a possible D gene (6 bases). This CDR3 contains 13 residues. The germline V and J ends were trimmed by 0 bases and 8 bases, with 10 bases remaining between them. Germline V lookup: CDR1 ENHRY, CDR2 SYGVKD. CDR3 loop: CAISESRGAGYTF. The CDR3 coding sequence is TGTGCCATCAGTGAGTCGAGGGGGGCCGGCTACACCTTC.

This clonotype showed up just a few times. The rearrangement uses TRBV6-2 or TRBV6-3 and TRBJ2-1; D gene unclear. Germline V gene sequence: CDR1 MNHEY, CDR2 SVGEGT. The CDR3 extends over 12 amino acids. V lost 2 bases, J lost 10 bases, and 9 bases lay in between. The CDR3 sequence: CASSYPLGEQFF. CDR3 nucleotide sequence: TGTGCCAGCAGTTACCCCCTTGGGGAGCAGTTCTTC.

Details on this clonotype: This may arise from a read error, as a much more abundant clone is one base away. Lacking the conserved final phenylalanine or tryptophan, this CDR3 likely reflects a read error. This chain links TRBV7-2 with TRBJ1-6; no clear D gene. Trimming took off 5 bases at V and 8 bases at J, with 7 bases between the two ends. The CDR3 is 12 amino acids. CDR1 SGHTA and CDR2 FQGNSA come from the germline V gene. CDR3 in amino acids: CASSGGYSPLHV. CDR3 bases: TGTGCCAGCAGCGGCGGTTATTCACCCCTCCACGTT.

In DNA, the CDR3 is TGTGCCAGCTCACCAGACTCGACTATCGATGAGCAGTTCTTC. It yields the protein CASSPDSTIDEQFF. This rearrangement joins TRBV18 to TRBJ2-1; tentatively, D is TRBD2 (5 bases). The V and J ends lost 2 bases and 8 bases respectively, with 13 bases between them. The CDR3 is 14 residues long. Germline V gives CDR1 KGHSH, CDR2 LQKENI.

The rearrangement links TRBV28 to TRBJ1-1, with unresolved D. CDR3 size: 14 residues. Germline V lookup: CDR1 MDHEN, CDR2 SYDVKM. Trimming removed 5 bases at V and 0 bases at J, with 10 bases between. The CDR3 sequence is CASSPGDLNTEAFF. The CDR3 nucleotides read TGTGCCAGCAGTCCCGGAGATTTGAACACTGAAGCTTTCTTT.

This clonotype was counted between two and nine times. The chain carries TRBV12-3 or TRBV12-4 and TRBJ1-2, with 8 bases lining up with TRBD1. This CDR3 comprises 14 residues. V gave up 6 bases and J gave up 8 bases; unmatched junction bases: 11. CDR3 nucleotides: TGTGCCAGCAGCCAACAGACAGGGGCCTCGGGCTACACCTTC. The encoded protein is CASSQQTGASGYTF.

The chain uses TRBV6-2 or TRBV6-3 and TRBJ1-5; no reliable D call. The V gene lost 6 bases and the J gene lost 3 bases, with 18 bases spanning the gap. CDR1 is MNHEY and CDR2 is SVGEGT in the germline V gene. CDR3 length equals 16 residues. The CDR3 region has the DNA TGTGCCAGCAGGCGACTCAGTAATCCGGTCAATCAGCCCCAGCATTTT. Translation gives CASRRLSNPVNQPQHF.